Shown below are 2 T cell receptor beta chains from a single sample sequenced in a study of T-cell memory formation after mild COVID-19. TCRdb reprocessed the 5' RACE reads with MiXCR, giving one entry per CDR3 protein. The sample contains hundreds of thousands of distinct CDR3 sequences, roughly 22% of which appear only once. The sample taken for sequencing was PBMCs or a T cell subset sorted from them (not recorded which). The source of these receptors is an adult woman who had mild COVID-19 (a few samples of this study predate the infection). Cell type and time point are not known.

CDR3 amino acids: CASTRQGGTGELFF. As DNA, the CDR3 is TGCGCCAGCACGCGGCAGGGAGGCACCGGGGAGCTGTTTTTT. V usage is TRBV5-1 and J usage is TRBJ2-2, with a possible D match to TRBD2 (6 bases). V gave up 6 bases and J gave up 4 bases, with 13 bases separating them. The length of the CDR3 is 14 residues. Germline lookup yields CDR1 SGHRS and CDR2 YFSETQ.

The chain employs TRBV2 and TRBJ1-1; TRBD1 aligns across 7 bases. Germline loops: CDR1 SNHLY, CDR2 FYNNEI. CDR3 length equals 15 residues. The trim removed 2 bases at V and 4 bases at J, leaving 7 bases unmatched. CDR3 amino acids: CASSERTGGLTEAFF. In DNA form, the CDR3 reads TGTGCCAGCAGTGAAAGGACAGGCGGGCTCACTGAAGCTTTCTTT.